The entry below describes one TCR beta chain. Its antigen is still unknown. Profiled with immunoSEQ multiplex PCR; TCRdb holds only in-frame clones, not every one. Among 110,000 or so clones listed, approximately 90% were seen once. The data are from a study of Tregs in tolerant kidney transplant recipients. Study-wide points: This study did not directly address biological reproducibility.

The V gene lost 5 bases and the J gene lost 5 bases, with 16 bases spanning the gap. Germline V gene sequence: CDR1 SGHTA, CDR2 FQGNSA. This CDR3 has 16 amino acids. The clonotype comes from a human donor in good health. Input material: CD4+ T cells from blood. The chain has TRBV7-2 and TRBJ1-6, with a possible D match to TRBD1 (5 bases). CDR3 DNA: TGTGCCAGCAGCCCTTTCAATTCAGGGCATAATTCACCCCTCCACTTT. It encodes CASSPFNSGHNSPLHF.